This T cell receptor (beta chain) was captured in a study of blood T cell repertoires in COVID-19. Trimming removed 2 bases at V and 2 bases at J, with 11 bases between. The germline V gene has CDR1 SGDLS and CDR2 YYNGEE. This CDR3 contains 15 residues. TCRdb's table, derived via immunoSEQ multiplex PCR, lists solely in-frame clones and lacks some. The data contain fewer than 200,000 clones, more than 80% of them singletons. This clone was counted a few times. The TCR originated in a man in his fifties who had recovered from COVID-19. The sequenced sample consisted of PBMCs or T cells enriched from blood (not recorded which). The genes are TRBV9 and TRBJ1-5; D not resolved. CDR3: CASSVDGEGNQPQHF. CDR3 DNA sequence: TGTGCCAGCAGCGTTGACGGGGAGGGCAATCAGCCCCAGCATTTT.